These 24 T cell receptor beta chains share one sample of origin, sequenced in a study of shared clonotypes between healthy human individuals. The protocol was immunoSEQ multiplex PCR, while the TCRdb copy is restricted to in-frame clones and leaves out a portion. The table records about 2.4 million clones, roughly 93% of them present only once. Material for sequencing was naive CD4+ T cells from PBMCs. Subset indicated: CD45RA+ positively selected. These receptors originate from a man aged 18-30 years in good health. Some clones in this sample may be carry-over from other donors' samples.

V gene TRBV5-1 combines with J gene TRBJ2-5; no clear D gene. CDR1 SGHRS and CDR2 YFSETQ come from the germline V gene. The CDR3 runs 11 residues. V gave up 4 bases and J gave up 5 bases, with 6 bases separating them. CDR3 residues: CASSDDETQYF. CDR3 sequence (DNA): TGCGCCAGCAGCGATGATGAGACCCAGTACTTC.

The chain joins TRBV15 to TRBJ1-4, with TRBD1 as a possible D gene (6 bases). Germline V lookup: CDR1 LNHNV, CDR2 YYDKDF (reference sequence). Trimming removed 0 bases from V and 7 bases from J, with 9 bases in between. The CDR3 runs to 14 residues. CDR3 sequence reads: CATSRDGGGEKLFF. The CDR3 DNA reads TGTGCCACCAGCAGAGACGGGGGCGGTGAAAAACTGTTTTTT. The full variable domain, with the rest looked up from reference TRBV15 and TRBJ1-4, is DAMVIQNPRYQVTQFGKPVTLSCSQTLNHNVMYWYQQKSSQAPKLLFHYYDKDFNNEADTPDNFQSRRPNTSFCFLDIRSPGLGDTAMYLCATSRDGGGEKLFFGSGTQLSVL.

The chain employs TRBV28 and TRBJ2-1; TRBD2 aligns across 9 bases. V lost 8 bases and J lost 0; bases outside the gene matches: 5. Germline V lookup: CDR1 MDHEN, CDR2 SYDVKM. The CDR3 consists of 15 residues. The CDR3 coding sequence is TGTGCCAGCGAAGGCGGGAGGGACTCCTACAATGAGCAGTTCTTC. Its translation: CASEGGRDSYNEQFF.

The chain employs TRBV28 and TRBJ2-7; D perhaps matches TRBD1 (6 bases). The V end was cut by 3 bases, the J end by 2 bases, with 14 bases between. This CDR3 is built from 15 residues. Looked up from germline, CDR1 is MDHEN and CDR2 is SYDVKM. CDR3 nucleotide sequence: TGTGCCAGCAGTTTTCAGGGGAGAATAACCTACGAGCAGTACTTC. Residues: CASSFQGRITYEQYF.

This chain uses TRBV27 with TRBJ1-1; D remains unclear. CDR3 length: 14 residues. Trimming removed 4 bases at V and 4 bases at J, with 13 bases between. In germline, CDR1 is MNHEY, CDR2 SMNVEV (reference sequence). The CDR3 loop is CASSWSLTPTEAFF. In nucleotides, the CDR3 is TGTGCCAGCAGTTGGAGCTTGACCCCCACTGAAGCTTTCTTT.

V usage is TRBV28 and J usage is TRBJ1-2, with 8 bases identical to TRBD1. The CDR3 length is 15 residues. The trim removed 2 bases at V and 8 bases at J, leaving 10 bases unmatched. From germline, CDR1 is MDHEN and CDR2 SYDVKM. CDR3 sequence (DNA): TGTGCCAGCAGTTTAGGTCGACAGGGGAATGGCGGCTACACCTTC. Protein product: CASSLGRQGNGGYTF.

A note on this clone: At one end, the junction sequence differs from germline, possibly due to a read error. The rearrangement joins TRBV7-8 to TRBJ2-7, with TRBD2 identical over 10 bases. CDR1 is SGHVS, CDR2 FQNEAQ, per germline. The CDR3 totals 14 residues. This CDR3 is CASSLSPVTSGIDF. CDR3 DNA sequence: TGTGCCAGCAGCTTAAGTCCGGTAACTAGCGGGATTGACTTC.

The chain employs TRBV7-3 and TRBJ2-7, with 9 bases lining up with TRBD1. Germline lookup yields CDR1 SGHTA and CDR2 FQGTGA. This CDR3 region has 15 residues. Trimming removed 2 bases from V and 3 bases from J; junction bases left unmatched: 5. The CDR3 reads CASSLQGTGIYEQYF. For the CDR3, the DNA is TGTGCCAGCAGCTTACAAGGGACAGGGATCTACGAGCAGTACTTC.

A note on this clone: Additional DNA sequences in this sample encode the identical CDR3. The J gene is TRBJ2-3, the V gene TRBV15; 13 positions agree with TRBD2. Germline loops: CDR1 LNHNV, CDR2 YYDKDF (reference sequence). V trimming: 3 bases; J trimming: 2 bases; junction bases outside the gene matches: 2. CDR3 length: 16 amino acids. CDR3 protein: CATSRGLAGFTDTQYF. The CDR3 DNA reads as TGTGCCACCAGCAGGGGACTAGCGGGGTTCACAGATACGCAGTATTTT.

J is TRBJ1-3 and V is TRBV9; D unclear. Trimming removed 0 bases from V and 4 bases from J, with 11 bases in between. Germline V gene lookup returns CDR1 SGDLS and CDR2 YYNGEE. The CDR3 loop spans 15 amino acids. The CDR3 bases are TGTGCCAGCAGCGTAGACTACGGTCCGGGAAACACCATATATTTT. Its translation: CASSVDYGPGNTIYF.

V gene TRBV19 combines with J gene TRBJ1-2; D gene ambiguous. V lost 7 bases to trimming and J lost 7 bases, with 10 bases between them. Germline loops: CDR1 LNHDA, CDR2 SQIVND (reference sequence). The length of the CDR3 is 11 residues. The CDR3 DNA reads TGTGCCAGTAACTATGTCGGTGGCTACACCTTC. Translating gives CASNYVGGYTF.

The DNA for the CDR3 is TGTGCCAGCAGCGGGCTAGCGGGAGCCTCTGAGCAGTTCTTC. Translated: CASSGLAGASEQFF. The chain employs TRBV7-2 and TRBJ2-1; 10 nucleotides line up with TRBD2. CDR1 SGHTA and CDR2 FQGNSA come from the germline V gene. V trimming: 5 bases; J trimming: 9 bases; junction bases outside the gene matches: 7. CDR3 length: 14 residues.

J is TRBJ1-2 and V is TRBV28; D not certain. Germline CDR1 and CDR2: MDHEN and SYDVKM. The CDR3 length is 12 residues. Deletions cut 6 bases from V and 6 bases from J, with 11 bases between. The CDR3 DNA follows: TGTGCCAGCAGCTTCTCACCCCATGGCTACACCTTC. This codes for CASSFSPHGYTF.

V gene TRBV27 combines with J gene TRBJ2-7; 9 bases fit TRBD1. This CDR3 is 13 amino acids long. With 6 bases clipped from V and 2 bases from J, the junction kept 2 bases outside the gene matches. Looked up from germline, CDR1 is MNHEY and CDR2 is SMNVEV (reference sequence). CDR3 loop: CASRGQGPYEQYF. CDR3 nucleotides: TGTGCCAGCAGGGGACAGGGCCCCTACGAGCAGTACTTC.

About this clone: Other DNA sequences within the sample encode an identical CDR3. The chain recombines TRBV2 with TRBJ2-3; the D is unclear. V was shortened by 4 bases and J by 3 bases, with 5 bases between the two germline ends. Per germline, CDR1 SNHLY and CDR2 FYNNEI. The CDR3 totals 12 residues. In nucleotides, the CDR3 is TGTGCCAGCAGTGCCCGGACAGATACGCAGTATTTT. It codes for CASSARTDTQYF.

The chain recombines TRBV28 with TRBJ2-2; D gene ambiguous. The CDR3 is 16 amino acids. CDR1 MDHEN and CDR2 SYDVKM come from the germline V gene. V lost 4 bases to trimming and J lost 5 bases, with 17 bases between them. This CDR3 is CASSSQVGGITGELFF. Written as DNA, the CDR3 is TGTGCCAGCAGTTCCCAGGTCGGTGGGATAACCGGGGAGCTGTTTTTT.

V is TRBV7-2 and J is TRBJ2-5; D gene ambiguous. Trimming cost V 5 bases and J 4 bases, with 14 bases left between them. Germline-derived CDR1 and CDR2 are SGHTA and FQGNSA. The CDR3 covers 14 residues. The CDR3, as DNA: TGTGCCAGCAGCCTCATGGGTTTTGGAGAGACCCAGTACTTC. Its protein is CASSLMGFGETQYF. The complete variable domain, with remaining parts taken from reference TRBV7-2 and TRBJ2-5, reads GAGVSQSPSNKVTEKGKDVELRCDPISGHTALYWYRQSLGQGLEFLIYFQGNSAPDKSGLPSDRFSAERTGGSVSTLTIQRTQQEDSAVYLCASSLMGFGETQYFGPGTRLLVL.

The chain couples TRBV6-1 to TRBJ2-5; D possibly matches TRBD1 or TRBD2 (6 bases each). This CDR3 has 14 amino acids. V lost 0 bases, J lost 9 bases, and 14 bases lay in between. Germline V gene sequence: CDR1 MNHNS, CDR2 SASEGT. CDR3 amino acids: CASSEAVIRGPQYF. CDR3 in DNA: TGTGCCAGCAGTGAAGCGGTAATTCGGGGGCCCCAGTACTTC.

This chain joins TRBV28 and TRBJ2-1; D unclear. This CDR3 is built from 15 residues. V shed 6 bases and J shed 5 bases, with 17 bases lying between them. Germline CDR1 MDHEN, CDR2 SYDVKM. CDR3 in DNA: TGTGCCAGCAGGGGGAAAGGACCGAAGGACAATGAGCAGTTCTTC. This translates into CASRGKGPKDNEQFF.

This chain joins TRBV28 and TRBJ1-2, with D tentatively TRBD1 (5 bases). This CDR3 is built from 14 residues. Per germline, CDR1 MDHEN and CDR2 SYDVKM. The V end was cut by 7 bases, the J end by 5 bases, with 17 bases between. The DNA of the CDR3 is TGTGCCAGCACCCTGGTGGGGGTTGGATATGGCTACACCTTC. Its protein product is CASTLVGVGYGYTF.

V usage is TRBV7-3 and J usage is TRBJ2-3; the D gene could be TRBD1 or TRBD2 (6 bases each). The germline CDR1 and CDR2 sequences are SGHTA and FQGTGA. The CDR3 has 15 amino acids. V lost 4 bases to trimming and J lost 5 bases, with 16 bases between them. The CDR3 protein is CASSSRGRKEDTQYF. The CDR3 DNA follows: TGTGCCAGCAGCTCAAGGGGGAGGAAGGAAGATACGCAGTATTTT.

This clone was counted once. J is TRBJ2-1 and V is TRBV5-4; D is ambiguous. Trimming removed 0 bases at V and 4 bases at J, with 17 bases between. Per the germline V gene, CDR1 is SGHNT and CDR2 is YYREEE (reference sequence). The CDR3 has 17 amino acids. The CDR3: CASSLGGGVPEYNEQFF. DNA for the CDR3: TGTGCCAGCAGCTTGGGTGGTGGAGTTCCGGAGTACAATGAGCAGTTCTTC.

The CDR3: CASSGMWDSSNSPLHF. CDR3 sequence (DNA): TGTGCCAGCAGCGGTATGTGGGACTCGAGTAATTCACCCCTCCACTTT. The J gene is TRBJ1-6, the V gene TRBV7-9, with a possible D match to TRBD1 (5 bases). The V end was cut by 5 bases, the J end by 6 bases, with 17 bases between. Germline V gene lookup returns CDR1 SEHNR and CDR2 FQNEAQ (reference sequence). The CDR3 totals 16 residues.

A word on this clone: Other DNA sequences in this specimen translate into the identical CDR3. The V gene is TRBV9, the J gene TRBJ2-3; 7 positions match TRBD1. The CDR3 extends over 15 amino acids. Per germline, CDR1 SGDLS and CDR2 YYNGEE. V was clipped by 1 base and J by 3 bases; unmatched bases: 5. The CDR3 reads CASSVPGTATDTQYF. CDR3 nucleotides: TGTGCCAGCAGCGTACCCGGGACAGCAACAGATACGCAGTATTTT.